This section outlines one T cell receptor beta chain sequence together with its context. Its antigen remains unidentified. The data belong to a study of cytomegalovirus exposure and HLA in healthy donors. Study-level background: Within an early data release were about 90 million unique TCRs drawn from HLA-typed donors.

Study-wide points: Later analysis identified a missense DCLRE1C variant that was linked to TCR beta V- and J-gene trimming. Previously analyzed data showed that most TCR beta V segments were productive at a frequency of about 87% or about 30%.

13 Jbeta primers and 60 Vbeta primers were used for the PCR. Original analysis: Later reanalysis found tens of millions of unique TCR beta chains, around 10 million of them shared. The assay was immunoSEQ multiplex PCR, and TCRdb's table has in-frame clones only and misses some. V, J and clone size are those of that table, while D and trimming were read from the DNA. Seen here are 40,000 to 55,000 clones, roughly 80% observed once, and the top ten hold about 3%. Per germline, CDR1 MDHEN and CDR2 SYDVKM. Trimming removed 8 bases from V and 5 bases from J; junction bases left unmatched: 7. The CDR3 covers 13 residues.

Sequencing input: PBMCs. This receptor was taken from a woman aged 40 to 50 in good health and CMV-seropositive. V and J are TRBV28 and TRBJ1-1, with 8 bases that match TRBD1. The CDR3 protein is CASLGQGRTEAFF. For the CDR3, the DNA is TGTGCCAGCCTTGGACAGGGAAGAACTGAAGCTTTCTTT.